The 14 T cell receptor beta chains reported below all come from one sample, sequenced in a study of T cells of healthy individuals. Each CDR3 protein is one row after TCRdb ran MiXCR on the 5' RACE reads. Found here are about 60,000 distinct CDR3 sequences, under 20% of them singletons; the top ten hold around 4.6%. Every receptor here comes from a human donor in good health.

This clonotype showed up just a few times. The chain combines TRBV20-1 with TRBJ2-1; 11 nucleotides match TRBD2. Per the germline V gene, CDR1 is DFQATT and CDR2 is SNEGSKA (reference sequence). J was trimmed by 2 bases and V by 0 bases; bases with no gene match: 3. This CDR3 is built from 16 residues. In DNA, the CDR3 is TGCAGTGCTAGAGATCAGACTAGCGGGACCTACAATGAGCAGTTCTTC. Translation gives CSARDQTSGTYNEQFF.

This clonotype is medium-sized by share. This chain joins TRBV6-4 and TRBJ2-2, with TRBD1 as a possible D gene (6 bases). The germline V gene encodes CDR1 MRHNA and CDR2 SNTAGT. This CDR3 contains 14 residues. Trimming removed 3 bases from V and 3 bases from J, with 8 bases in between. Here the CDR3 DNA reads TGTGCCAGCAGTGAGGCAGGGGACACCGGGGAGCTGTTTTTT. This translates into CASSEAGDTGELFF.

In this sample, this clonotype turned up many times. The J gene is TRBJ2-5, the V gene TRBV24-1; 9 bases are a match to TRBD1. The junction had 6 bases not matched to a gene; V was cut back by 7 bases and J by 4 bases. The CDR3 runs to 14 residues. Per germline, CDR1 KGHDR and CDR2 SFDVKD. CDR3 nucleotide sequence: TGTGCCACCAGCCTGACAGGGGGAGGAGAGACCCAGTACTTC. It yields the protein CATSLTGGGETQYF.

This chain connects TRBV7-2 to TRBJ2-7; D may be TRBD1 (6 bases). Trimming removed 5 bases at V and 3 bases at J, with 14 bases between. This CDR3 has 14 residues. Germline V gene data show CDR1 as SGHTA and CDR2 as FQGNSA. This CDR3 reads CASSPQGHIYEQYF. CDR3 sequence (DNA): TGTGCCAGCAGCCCACAGGGTCACATCTACGAGCAGTACTTC.

This clonotype was observed many times. V gene TRBV12-3 or TRBV12-4 combines with J gene TRBJ2-1; 11 nucleotides align to TRBD1. This CDR3 is built from 15 residues. The V gene end was trimmed by 7 bases and the J gene end by 6 bases; junction bases not matched to a gene: 8. DNA of the CDR3: TGTGCCAGCACCTTCACCGGGACAGGGGGCAATGAGCAGTTCTTC. It specifies CASTFTGTGGNEQFF.

The chain employs TRBV19 and TRBJ2-1; 10 positions agree with TRBD1. V was pared by 2 bases and J by 3 bases, with 10 bases of the junction left unmatched. The CDR3 runs 18 residues. From germline, CDR1 is LNHDA and CDR2 SQIVND (reference sequence). The CDR3 protein is CASSIRSGQGSLYNEQFF. The CDR3 coding sequence is TGTGCCAGTAGTATACGTTCGGGACAGGGGTCCCTCTACAATGAGCAGTTCTTC.

This clonotype has just a few counts. The genes are TRBV7-8 and TRBJ2-2, with a weak D call TRBD2 (6 bases). V lost 6 bases and J 0 bases, leaving 8 bases between the germline ends. Germline values: CDR1 SGHVS, CDR2 FQNEAQ. The CDR3 totals 14 residues. The CDR3 DNA reads as TGTGCCAGCAGGGCGGGGCCGAACACCGGGGAGCTGTTTTTT. Translated: CASRAGPNTGELFF.

The sample holds many counts of this clonotype. The chain couples TRBV4-1 to TRBJ1-5; D is unclear. This CDR3 contains 15 residues. CDR1 and CDR2 (germline): MGHRA, YSYEKL. Trimming stripped 4 bases from V and 5 bases from J, with 15 bases between. The CDR3 sequence: CASSRRDAGDQPQHF. The CDR3 DNA is TGCGCCAGCAGCCGAAGGGATGCCGGAGATCAGCCCCAGCATTTT.

The table lists this clonotype with many counts. This chain connects TRBV4-1 to TRBJ1-5; the D is unclear. Trimming pared 3 bases from V and 2 bases from J, leaving 11 bases between. The CDR3 consists of 15 residues. Germline V gene data show CDR1 as MGHRA and CDR2 as YSYEKL. CDR3 amino acids: CASSQFAGRNQPQHF. The CDR3 nucleotides read TGCGCCAGCAGCCAGTTTGCCGGACGCAATCAGCCCCAGCATTTT.

This chain uses TRBV6-5 with TRBJ1-4; D is possibly TRBD1 (5 bases). The CDR3 loop spans 15 amino acids. V was shortened by 2 bases and J by 5 bases, with 12 bases between the two germline ends. Per the germline V gene, CDR1 is MNHEY and CDR2 is SVGAGI. The CDR3 sequence is CASSYDLGTNEKLFF. CDR3 DNA sequence: TGTGCCAGCAGTTACGATCTGGGGACGAATGAAAAACTGTTTTTT.

The V call is TRBV9, the J call TRBJ2-5; 9 bases are a match to TRBD2. This CDR3 region has 16 residues. CDR1 SGDLS and CDR2 YYNGEE come from the germline V gene. V shed 0 bases and J 0 bases; nucleotides not matched to a gene: 3. CDR3 bases: TGTGCCAGCAGCGTAGGCGCGGGGGGGTACCAAGAGACCCAGTACTTC. This codes for CASSVGAGGYQETQYF.

The chain recombines TRBV4-2 with TRBJ2-3; D unresolved. CDR1 and CDR2 from the germline V gene are LGHNA and YNFKEQ. Trimming stripped 1 base from V and 2 bases from J, with 7 bases between. The CDR3 spans 14 residues. The CDR3 region is CASSQGAATDTQYF. In DNA form, the CDR3 reads TGTGCCAGCAGCCAAGGGGCCGCCACAGATACGCAGTATTTT.

The chain links TRBV5-1 to TRBJ1-1; possibly TRBD1 for D (5 bases). Per the germline V gene, CDR1 is SGHRS and CDR2 is YFSETQ. V was pared by 4 bases and J by 0 bases, with 7 bases between. CDR3 length: 13 residues. The CDR3 region has the DNA TGCGCCAGCAGCATACAGGTGAACACTGAAGCTTTCTTT. It codes for CASSIQVNTEAFF.

This clonotype was observed a handful of times. V and J are TRBV6-6 and TRBJ2-7; D is unresolved. The CDR3 has 11 amino acids. Germline V gene lookup returns CDR1 MNHNY and CDR2 SVGAGI (reference sequence). Trimming removed 2 bases from V and 5 bases from J, with 4 bases in between. CDR3 DNA sequence: TGTGCCAGCAGTTACACGAACGAGCAGTACTTC. This sequence encodes CASSYTNEQYF.